This T cell receptor (beta chain) was captured by sequencing in a study of CXCR3-negative and CXCR3-positive naive CD8 T cells. Study-wide results and limits: The authors found comparable surface CD5 between naive subsets and inferred TCR strength from TRB CDR3 properties. Higher TRB CDR3 hydrophobicity marked CXCR3-positive naive cells relative to CXCR3-negative naive cells.

Points on this clonotype: The antigen is unknown.

UMI-labeled TRB cDNA libraries were prepared by 5' RACE. For each CDR3 protein, TCRdb gives one entry from its re-call of the 5' RACE reads, without DNA. The listing contains roughly 80,000 distinct CDR3 sequences. Germline lookup yields CDR1 SEHNR and CDR2 FQNEAQ (reference sequence). The CDR3 spans 16 residues. The sequence was collected from a human donor in good health. Some clones in this sample may be carry-over from other donors' samples. The genes are TRBV7-9 and TRBJ2-1; TCRdb's D call, TRBD2, is unchecked because there is no DNA. Sequencing was carried out using naive CXCR3+ CD8+ T cells from blood. Subset defined: CD45RO-CCR7+CD27+CD95- naive CD8+ T cells expressing CXCR3 (TNR3+). CDR3 protein: CASSSRGAGVFGEQFF. The whole variable domain, remainder taken from reference TRBV7-9 and TRBJ2-1, is DTGVSQNPRHKITKRGQNVTFRCDPISEHNRLYWYRQTLGQGPEFLTYFQNEAQLEKSRLLSDRFSAERPKGSFSTLEIQRTEQGDSAMYLCASSSRGAGVFGEQFFGPGTRLTVL.